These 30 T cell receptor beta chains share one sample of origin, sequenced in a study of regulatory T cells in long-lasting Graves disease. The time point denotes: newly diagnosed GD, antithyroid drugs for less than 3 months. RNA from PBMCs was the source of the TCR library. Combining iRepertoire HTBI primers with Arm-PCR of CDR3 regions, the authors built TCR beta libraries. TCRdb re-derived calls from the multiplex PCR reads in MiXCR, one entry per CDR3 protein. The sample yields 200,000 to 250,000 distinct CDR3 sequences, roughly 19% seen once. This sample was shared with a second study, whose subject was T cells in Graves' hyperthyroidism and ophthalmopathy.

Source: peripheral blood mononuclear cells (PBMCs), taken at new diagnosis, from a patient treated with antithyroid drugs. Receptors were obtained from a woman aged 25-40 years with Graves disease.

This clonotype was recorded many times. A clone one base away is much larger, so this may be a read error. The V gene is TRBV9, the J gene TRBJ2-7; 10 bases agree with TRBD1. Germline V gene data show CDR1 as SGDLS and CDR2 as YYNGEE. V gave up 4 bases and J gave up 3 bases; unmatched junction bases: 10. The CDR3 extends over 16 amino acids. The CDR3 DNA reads TGTGCCAGCAGCATAGGGTCCGGGACAGGGGACTACGAGCAGTACTTC. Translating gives CASSIGSGTGDYEQYF.

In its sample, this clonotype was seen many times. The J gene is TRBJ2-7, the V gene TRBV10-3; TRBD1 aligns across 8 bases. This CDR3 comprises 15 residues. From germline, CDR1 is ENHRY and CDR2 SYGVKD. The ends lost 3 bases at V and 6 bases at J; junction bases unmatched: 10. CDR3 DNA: TGTGCCATCAGTGATGGGGGGCAGGGGGCCCTCGAGCAGTACTTC. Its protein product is CAISDGGQGALEQYF.

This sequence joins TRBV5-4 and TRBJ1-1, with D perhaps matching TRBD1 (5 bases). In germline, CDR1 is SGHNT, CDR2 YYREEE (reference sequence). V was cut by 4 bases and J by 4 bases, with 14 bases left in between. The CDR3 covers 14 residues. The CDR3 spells CASSRGGSRTEAFF. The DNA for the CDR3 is TGTGCCAGCAGCAGGGGCGGGAGCCGCACTGAAGCTTTCTTT.

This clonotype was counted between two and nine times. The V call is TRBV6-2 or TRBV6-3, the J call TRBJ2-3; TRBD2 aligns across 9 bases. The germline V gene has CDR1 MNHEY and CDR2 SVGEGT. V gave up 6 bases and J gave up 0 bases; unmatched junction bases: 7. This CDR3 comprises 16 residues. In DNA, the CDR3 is TGTGCCAGCAGAAGGGCTAGCGGGGCTAGCACAGATACGCAGTATTTT. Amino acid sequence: CASRRASGASTDTQYF.

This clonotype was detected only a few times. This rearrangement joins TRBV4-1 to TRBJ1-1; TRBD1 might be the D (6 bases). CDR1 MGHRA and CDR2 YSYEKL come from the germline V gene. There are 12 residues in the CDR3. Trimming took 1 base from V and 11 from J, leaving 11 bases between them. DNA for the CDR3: TGCGCCAGCAGCCAAGTAACAGGGTACGCTTTCTTT. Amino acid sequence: CASSQVTGYAFF.

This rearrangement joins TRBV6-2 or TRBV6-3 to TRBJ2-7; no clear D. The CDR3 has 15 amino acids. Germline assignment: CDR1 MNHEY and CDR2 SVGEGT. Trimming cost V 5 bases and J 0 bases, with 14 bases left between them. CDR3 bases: TGTGCCAGCAGTACTCAGGACCGAAGCTCCTACGAGCAGTACTTC. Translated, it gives CASSTQDRSSYEQYF.

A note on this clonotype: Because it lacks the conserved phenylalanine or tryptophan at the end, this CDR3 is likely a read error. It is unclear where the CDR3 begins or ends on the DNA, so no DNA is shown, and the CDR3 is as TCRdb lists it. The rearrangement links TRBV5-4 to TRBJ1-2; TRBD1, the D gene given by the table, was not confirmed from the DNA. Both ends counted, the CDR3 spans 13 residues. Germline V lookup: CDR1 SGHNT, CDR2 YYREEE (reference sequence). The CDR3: CASSRDRYYGYSL.

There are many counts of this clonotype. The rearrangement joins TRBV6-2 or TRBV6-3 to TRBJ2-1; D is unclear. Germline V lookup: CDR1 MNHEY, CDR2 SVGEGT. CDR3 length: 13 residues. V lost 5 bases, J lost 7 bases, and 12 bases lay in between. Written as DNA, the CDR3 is TGTGCCAGCAGTGAAAAAGAGTTTAATGAGCAGTTCTTC. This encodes CASSEKEFNEQFF.

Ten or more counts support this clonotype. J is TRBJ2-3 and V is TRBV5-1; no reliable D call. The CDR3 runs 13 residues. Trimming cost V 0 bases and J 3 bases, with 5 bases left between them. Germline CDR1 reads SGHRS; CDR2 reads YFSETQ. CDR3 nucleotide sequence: TGCGCCAGCAGCTTGGAGTTAACAGATACGCAGTATTTT. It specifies CASSLELTDTQYF.

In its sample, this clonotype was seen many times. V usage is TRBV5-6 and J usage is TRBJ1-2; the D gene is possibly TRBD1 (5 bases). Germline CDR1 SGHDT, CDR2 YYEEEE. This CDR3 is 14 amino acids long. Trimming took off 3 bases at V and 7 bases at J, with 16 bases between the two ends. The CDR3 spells CASSSQAGKTGYTF. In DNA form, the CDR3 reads TGTGCCAGCAGCTCTCAGGCAGGGAAGACTGGCTACACCTTC.

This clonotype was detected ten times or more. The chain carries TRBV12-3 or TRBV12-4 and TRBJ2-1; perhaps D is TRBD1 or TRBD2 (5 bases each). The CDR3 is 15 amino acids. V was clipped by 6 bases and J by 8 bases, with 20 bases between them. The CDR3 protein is CASRHRDAPSDEQFF. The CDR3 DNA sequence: TGTGCCAGCAGACACCGGGACGCCCCTTCGGATGAGCAGTTCTTC.

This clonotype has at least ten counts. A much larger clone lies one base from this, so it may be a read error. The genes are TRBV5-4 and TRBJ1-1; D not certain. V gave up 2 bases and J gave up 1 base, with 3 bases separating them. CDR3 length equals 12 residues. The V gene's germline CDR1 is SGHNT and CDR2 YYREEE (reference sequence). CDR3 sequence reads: CASSLRNTEAFF. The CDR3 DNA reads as TGTGCCAGCAGCTTAAGGAACACTGAAGCTTTCTTT. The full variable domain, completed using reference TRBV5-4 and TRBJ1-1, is ETGVTQSPTHLIKTRGQQVTLRCSSQSGHNTVSWYQQALGQGPQFIFQYYREEENGRGNFPPRFSGLQFPNYSSELNVNALELDDSALYLCASSLRNTEAFFGQGTRLTVV.

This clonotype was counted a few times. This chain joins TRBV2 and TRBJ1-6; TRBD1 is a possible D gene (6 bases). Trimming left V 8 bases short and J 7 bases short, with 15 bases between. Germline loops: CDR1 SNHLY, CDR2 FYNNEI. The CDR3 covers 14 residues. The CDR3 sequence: CASEITGINSPLHF. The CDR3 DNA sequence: TGTGCCAGCGAAATCACAGGGATAAATTCACCCCTCCACTTT.

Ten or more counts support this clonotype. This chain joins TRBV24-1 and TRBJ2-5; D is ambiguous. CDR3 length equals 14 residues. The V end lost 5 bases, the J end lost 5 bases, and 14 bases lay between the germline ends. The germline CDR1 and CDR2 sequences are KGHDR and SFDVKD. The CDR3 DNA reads TGTGCCACCAGTGCCGACGTAGGGCTGGAGACCCAGTACTTC. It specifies CATSADVGLETQYF.

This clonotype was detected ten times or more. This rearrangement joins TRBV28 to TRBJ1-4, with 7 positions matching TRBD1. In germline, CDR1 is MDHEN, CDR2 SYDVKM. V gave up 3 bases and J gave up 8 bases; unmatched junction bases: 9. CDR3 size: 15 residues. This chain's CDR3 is CASSFTRGVNEKLFF. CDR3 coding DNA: TGTGCCAGCAGTTTCACCAGGGGGGTGAACGAAAAACTGTTTTTT.

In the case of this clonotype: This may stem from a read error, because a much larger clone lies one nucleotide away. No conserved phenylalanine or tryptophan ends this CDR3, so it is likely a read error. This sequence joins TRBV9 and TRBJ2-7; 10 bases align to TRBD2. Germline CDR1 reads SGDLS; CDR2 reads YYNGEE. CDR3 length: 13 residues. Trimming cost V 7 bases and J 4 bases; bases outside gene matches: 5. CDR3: CASGASGSYEQYL. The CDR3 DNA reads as TGTGCCAGCGGGGCTAGCGGGAGTTACGAGCAGTACCTC.

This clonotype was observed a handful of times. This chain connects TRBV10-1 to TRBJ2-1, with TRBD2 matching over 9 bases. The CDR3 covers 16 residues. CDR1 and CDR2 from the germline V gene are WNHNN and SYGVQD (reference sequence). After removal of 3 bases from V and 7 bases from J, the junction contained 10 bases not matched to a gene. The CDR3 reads CASSDPGSSGKNEQFF. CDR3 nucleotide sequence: TGCGCCAGCAGTGACCCCGGTTCTAGCGGGAAAAATGAGCAGTTCTTC.

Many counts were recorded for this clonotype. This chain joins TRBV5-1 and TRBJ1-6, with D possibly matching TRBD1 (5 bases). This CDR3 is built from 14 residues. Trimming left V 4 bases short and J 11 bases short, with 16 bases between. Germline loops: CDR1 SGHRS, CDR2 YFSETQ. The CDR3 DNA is TGCGCCAGCAGCCCCTCGGGGGGGGAAACACCCCTCCACTTT. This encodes CASSPSGGETPLHF.

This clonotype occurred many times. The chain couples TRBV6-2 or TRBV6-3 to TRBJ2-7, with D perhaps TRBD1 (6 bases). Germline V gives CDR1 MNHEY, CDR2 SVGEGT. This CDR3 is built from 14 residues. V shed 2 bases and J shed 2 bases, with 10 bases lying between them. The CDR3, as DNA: TGTGCCAGCAGTTACCGGACAGAGACCTACGAGCAGTACTTC. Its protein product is CASSYRTETYEQYF.

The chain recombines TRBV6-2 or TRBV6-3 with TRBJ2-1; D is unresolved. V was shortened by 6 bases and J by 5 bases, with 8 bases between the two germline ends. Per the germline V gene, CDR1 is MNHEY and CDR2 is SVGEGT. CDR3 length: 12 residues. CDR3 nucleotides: TGTGCCAGCAGCGAGTTTAACAATGAGCAGTTCTTC. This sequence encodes CASSEFNNEQFF.

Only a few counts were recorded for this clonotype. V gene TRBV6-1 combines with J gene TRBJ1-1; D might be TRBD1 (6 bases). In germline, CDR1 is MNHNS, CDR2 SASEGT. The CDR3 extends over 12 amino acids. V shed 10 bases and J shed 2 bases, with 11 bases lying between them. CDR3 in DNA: TGTGCCATCCGGGACACCAACACTGAAGCTTTCTTT. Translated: CAIRDTNTEAFF.

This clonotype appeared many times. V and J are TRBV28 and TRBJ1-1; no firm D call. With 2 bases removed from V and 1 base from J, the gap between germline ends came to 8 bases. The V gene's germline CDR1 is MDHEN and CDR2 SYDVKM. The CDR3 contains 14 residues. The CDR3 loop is CASSLLRGNTEAFF. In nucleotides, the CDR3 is TGTGCCAGCAGTTTACTCAGAGGGAACACTGAAGCTTTCTTT.

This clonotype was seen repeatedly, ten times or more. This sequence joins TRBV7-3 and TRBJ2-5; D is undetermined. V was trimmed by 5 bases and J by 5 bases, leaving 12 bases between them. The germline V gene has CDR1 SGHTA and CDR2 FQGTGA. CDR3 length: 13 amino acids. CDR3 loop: CASSRGHLETQYF. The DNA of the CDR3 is TGTGCCAGCAGCCGTGGGCATTTGGAGACCCAGTACTTC.

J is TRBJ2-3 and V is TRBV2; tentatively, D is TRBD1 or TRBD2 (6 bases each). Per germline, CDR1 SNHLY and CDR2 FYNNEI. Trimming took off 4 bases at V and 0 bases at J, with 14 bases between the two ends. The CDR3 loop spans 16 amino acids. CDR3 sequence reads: CASSGGAGASTDTQYF. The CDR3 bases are TGTGCCAGCAGTGGCGGGGCAGGGGCCAGCACAGATACGCAGTATTTT. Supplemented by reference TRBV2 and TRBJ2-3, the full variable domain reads EPEVTQTPSHQVTQMGQEVILRCVPISNHLYFYWYRQILGQKVEFLVSFYNNEISEKSEIFDDQFSVERPDGSNFTLKIRSTKLEDSAMYFCASSGGAGASTDTQYFGPGTRLTVL.

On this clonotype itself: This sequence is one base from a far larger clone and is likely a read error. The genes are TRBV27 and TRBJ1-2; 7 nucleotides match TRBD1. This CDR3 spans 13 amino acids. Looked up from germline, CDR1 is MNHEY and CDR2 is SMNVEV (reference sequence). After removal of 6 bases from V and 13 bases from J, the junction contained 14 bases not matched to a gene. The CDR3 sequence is CASSPQTGSEGTF. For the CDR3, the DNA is TGTGCCAGCAGCCCTCAGACAGGGTCTGAGGGCACCTTC.

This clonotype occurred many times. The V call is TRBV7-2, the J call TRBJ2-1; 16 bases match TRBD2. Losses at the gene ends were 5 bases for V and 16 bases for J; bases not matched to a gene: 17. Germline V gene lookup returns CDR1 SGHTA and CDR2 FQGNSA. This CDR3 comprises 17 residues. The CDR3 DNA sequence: TGTGCCAGCAGCCCCCGGGGACTAGCGGGGGGGCAAGAGGGGCATTTCTTC. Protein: CASSPRGLAGGQEGHFF.

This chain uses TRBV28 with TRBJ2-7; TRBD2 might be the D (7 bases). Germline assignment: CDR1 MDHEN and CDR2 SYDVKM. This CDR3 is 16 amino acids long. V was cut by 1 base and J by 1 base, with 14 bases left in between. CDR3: CASSLLGGQWSYEQYF. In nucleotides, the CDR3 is TGTGCCAGCAGTTTATTGGGGGGGCAGTGGTCCTACGAGCAGTACTTC. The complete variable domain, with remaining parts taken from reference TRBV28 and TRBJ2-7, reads DVKVTQSSRYLVKRTGEKVFLECVQDMDHENMFWYRQDPGLGLRLIYFSYDVKMKEKGDIPEGYSVSREKKERFSLILESASTNQTSMYLCASSLLGGQWSYEQYFGPGTRLTVT.

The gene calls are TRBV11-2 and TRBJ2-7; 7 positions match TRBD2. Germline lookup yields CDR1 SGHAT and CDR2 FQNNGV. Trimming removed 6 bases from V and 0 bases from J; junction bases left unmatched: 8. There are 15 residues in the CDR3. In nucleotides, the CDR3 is TGTGCCAGCAGTCCGGGAGGTCCTAGCTCCTACGAGCAGTACTTC. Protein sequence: CASSPGGPSSYEQYF.

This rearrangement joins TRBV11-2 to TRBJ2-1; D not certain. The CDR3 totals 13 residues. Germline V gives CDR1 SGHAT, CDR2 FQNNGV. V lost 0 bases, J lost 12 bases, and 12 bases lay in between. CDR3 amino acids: CASSLDPSYGQFF. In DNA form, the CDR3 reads TGTGCCAGCAGCTTAGATCCCAGTTATGGGCAGTTCTTC.

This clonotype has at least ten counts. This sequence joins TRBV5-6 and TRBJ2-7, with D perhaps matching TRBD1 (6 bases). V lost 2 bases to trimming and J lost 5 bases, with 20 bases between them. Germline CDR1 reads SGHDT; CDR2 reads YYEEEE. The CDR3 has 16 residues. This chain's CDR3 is CASSFWGTTGSHEQYF. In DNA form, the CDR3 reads TGTGCCAGCAGCTTCTGGGGGACCACAGGGTCGCACGAGCAGTACTTC.